These 10 T cell receptor beta chains came from one sample sequenced in a study of T cell changes during pregnancy in multiple sclerosis (dated by TCRdb to about 2019). The method was the immunoSEQ multiplex PCR assay. The source is immuneACCESS, and TCRdb retained only in-frame sequences with V and J called. Part of the clones is not carried over; for the studies checked, unresolved V genes explain less than half of this, and the remainder is unexplained. The sample has around 65,000 clones on record, roughly 90% of them singletons. The ten largest make up 3.3% of the sample. This specimen consisted of peripheral blood, obtained in the first trimester of pregnancy. These receptors were taken from a female donor in good health, enrolled as a control in a pregnancy study.

The chain has TRBV7-6 and TRBJ2-1, with 7 bases matching TRBD1. This CDR3 region has 13 residues. CDR1 and CDR2 from the germline V gene are SGHVS and FNYEAQ. J gave up 6 bases and V 4 bases, and 3 bases lay outside the gene matches. This CDR3 is CASSYRGANEQFF. The CDR3 DNA follows: TGTGCCAGCAGCTACAGGGGTGCCAATGAGCAGTTCTTC.

The rearrangement links TRBV19 to TRBJ2-7; a possible D gene is TRBD1 (5 bases). V dropped 3 bases and J dropped 9 bases, with 15 bases sitting between them. Germline assignment: CDR1 LNHDA and CDR2 SQIVND (reference sequence). This CDR3 is built from 13 residues. CDR3 protein: CASSMGQGARQYF. In DNA, the CDR3 is TGTGCCAGTAGTATGGGTCAGGGTGCGAGGCAGTACTTC.

The chain couples TRBV6-5 to TRBJ1-4; no clear D gene. V was pared by 6 bases and J by 8 bases, with 16 bases between. The length of the CDR3 is 14 residues. Germline V CDR1 and CDR2: MNHEY, SVGAGI. The CDR3, as DNA: TGTGCCAGCAGCCGGGAGGACCCAACCGAAAAACTGTTTTTT. It codes for CASSREDPTEKLFF.

The chain has TRBV18 and TRBJ2-3, with 12 positions matching TRBD1. V dropped 3 bases and J dropped 2; count of bases not matched to a gene: 9. Germline V gene lookup returns CDR1 KGHSH and CDR2 LQKENI. The CDR3 sequence is 18 residues long. This CDR3 is CASSPFVGTGGLTDTQYF. The CDR3, as DNA: TGTGCCAGCTCACCGTTTGTTGGGACAGGGGGCCTCACAGATACGCAGTATTTT.

The chain recombines TRBV11-2 with TRBJ2-5, with D tentatively TRBD1 (6 bases). The germline V gene encodes CDR1 SGHAT and CDR2 FQNNGV. The CDR3 contains 16 residues. Deletions cut 4 bases from V and 0 bases from J, with 15 bases between. CDR3 DNA: TGTGCCAGCAGCTACAGGGCCACTATTTACCAAGAGACCCAGTACTTC. It encodes CASSYRATIYQETQYF. The variable domain in full, with the rest retrieved from reference TRBV11-2 and TRBJ2-5, is EAGVAQSPRYKIIEKRQSVAFWCNPISGHATLYWYQQILGQGPKLLIQFQNNGVVDDSQLPKDRFSAERLKGVDSTLKIQPAKLEDSAVYLCASSYRATIYQETQYFGPGTRLLVL.

The chain recombines TRBV18 with TRBJ2-2; the match to TRBD1 covers 9 bases. V lost 8 bases to trimming and J lost 7 bases; unmatched junction nucleotides: 11. The CDR3 contains 15 residues. Germline V gene data show CDR1 as KGHSH and CDR2 as LQKENI. CDR3 sequence (DNA): TGTGCCAGCCAAACGGGACAGGGTACTGGCGGGGAGCTGTTTTTT. This translates into CASQTGQGTGGELFF.

This clone has a handful of counts. The rearrangement links TRBV27 to TRBJ1-1, with D uncertain. The length of the CDR3 is 14 residues. The V end was cut by 5 bases, the J end by 4 bases, with 14 bases between. The germline gives CDR1 MNHEY, CDR2 SMNVEV (reference sequence). As DNA, the CDR3 is TGTGCCAGCAGTGATGAACCGTTGGCCACTGAAGCTTTCTTT. Amino acids: CASSDEPLATEAFF.

The V call is TRBV15, the J call TRBJ1-5; tentative D call: TRBD1 (5 bases). Germline V lookup: CDR1 LNHNV, CDR2 YYDKDF (reference sequence). The CDR3 consists of 16 residues. The V and J ends lost 3 bases and 3 bases respectively, with 15 bases between them. CDR3 sequence (DNA): TGTGCCACCAGCAGGGGGGACTTGGGGGACAATCAGCCCCAGCATTTT. This translates into CATSRGDLGDNQPQHF.

This clone appeared once. The chain employs TRBV28 and TRBJ1-5; TRBD1 is a possible D gene (6 bases). This CDR3 has 15 amino acids. V lost 2 bases and J 4 bases, leaving 12 bases between the germline ends. Germline CDR1 MDHEN, CDR2 SYDVKM. The CDR3 spells CASSLARGENQPQHF. Written as DNA, the CDR3 is TGTGCCAGCAGTTTAGCCAGGGGTGAAAATCAGCCCCAGCATTTT.

The V gene is TRBV5-1, the J gene TRBJ2-7; 8 bases agree with TRBD1. With 0 bases clipped from V and 4 bases from J, the junction kept 9 bases outside the gene matches. The germline V gene encodes CDR1 SGHRS and CDR2 YFSETQ. The CDR3 is 16 amino acids. The CDR3 here is CASSLAPAGGYYEQYF. For the CDR3, the DNA is TGCGCCAGCAGCTTGGCCCCGGCAGGGGGCTATTACGAGCAGTACTTC.